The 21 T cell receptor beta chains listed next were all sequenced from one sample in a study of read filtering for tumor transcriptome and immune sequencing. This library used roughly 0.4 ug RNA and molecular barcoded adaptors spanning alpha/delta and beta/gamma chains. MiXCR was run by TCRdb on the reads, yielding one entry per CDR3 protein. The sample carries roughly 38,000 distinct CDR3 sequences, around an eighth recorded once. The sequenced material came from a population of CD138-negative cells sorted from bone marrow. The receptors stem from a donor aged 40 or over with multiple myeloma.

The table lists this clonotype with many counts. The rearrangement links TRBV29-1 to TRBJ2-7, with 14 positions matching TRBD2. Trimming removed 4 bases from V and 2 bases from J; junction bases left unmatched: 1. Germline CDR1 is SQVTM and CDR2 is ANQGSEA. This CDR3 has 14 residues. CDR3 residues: CSVGGLAGAYEQYF. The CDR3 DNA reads TGCAGCGTTGGGGGACTAGCGGGAGCCTACGAGCAGTACTTC.

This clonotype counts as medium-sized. The CDR3 sequence: CASSQSVYNEQFF. DNA for the CDR3: TGTGCCAGCAGCCAGAGCGTTTACAATGAGCAGTTCTTC. The genes are TRBV7-9 and TRBJ2-1; no clear D. The CDR3 spans 13 residues. V lost 5 bases and J 4 bases, leaving 9 bases between the germline ends. Germline V gene sequence: CDR1 SEHNR, CDR2 FQNEAQ (reference sequence). The full variable domain, in which reference TRBV7-9 and TRBJ2-1 provide the parts outside the CDR3, is DTGVSQNPRHKITKRGQNVTFRCDPISEHNRLYWYRQTLGQGPEFLTYFQNEAQLEKSRLLSDRFSAERPKGSFSTLEIQRTEQGDSAMYLCASSQSVYNEQFFGPGTRLTVL.

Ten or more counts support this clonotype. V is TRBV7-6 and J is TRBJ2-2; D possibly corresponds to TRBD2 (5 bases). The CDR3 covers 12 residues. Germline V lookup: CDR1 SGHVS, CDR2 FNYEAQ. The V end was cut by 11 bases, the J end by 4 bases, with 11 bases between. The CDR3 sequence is CAVSGFTGELFF. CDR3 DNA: TGTGCCGTGTCGGGGTTCACCGGGGAGCTGTTTTTT.

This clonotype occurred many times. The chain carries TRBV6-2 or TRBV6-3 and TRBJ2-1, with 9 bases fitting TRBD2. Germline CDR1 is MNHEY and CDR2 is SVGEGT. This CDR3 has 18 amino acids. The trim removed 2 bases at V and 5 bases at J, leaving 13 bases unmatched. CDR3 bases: TGTGCCAGCAGTTACGCGGCGGGAGGGCCAAAAACTCACAATGAGCAGTTCTTC. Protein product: CASSYAAGGPKTHNEQFF.

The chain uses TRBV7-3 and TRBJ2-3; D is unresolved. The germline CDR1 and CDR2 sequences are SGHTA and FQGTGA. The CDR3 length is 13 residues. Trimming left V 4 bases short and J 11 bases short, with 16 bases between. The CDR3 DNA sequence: TGTGCCAGCAGCTCATCCCCTCTATCTGAGCAGTATTTT. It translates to CASSSSPLSEQYF.

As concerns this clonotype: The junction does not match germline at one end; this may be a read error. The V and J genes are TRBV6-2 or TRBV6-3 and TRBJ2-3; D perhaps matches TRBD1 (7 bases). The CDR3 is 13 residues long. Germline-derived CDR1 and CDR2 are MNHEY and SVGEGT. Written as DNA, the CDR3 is TGTACCAGCAGGGGGGCTAGCACAGATAAGCAGTATTTT. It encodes CTSRGASTDKQYF.

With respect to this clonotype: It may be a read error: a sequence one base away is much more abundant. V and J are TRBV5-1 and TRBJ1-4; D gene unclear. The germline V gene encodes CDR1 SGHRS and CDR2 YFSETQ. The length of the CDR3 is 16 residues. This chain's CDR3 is CASSPLDTATSEKLFF. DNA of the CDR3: TGCGCCAGCAGCCCCCTCGACACTGCAACTAGTGAAAAACTGTTTTTT.

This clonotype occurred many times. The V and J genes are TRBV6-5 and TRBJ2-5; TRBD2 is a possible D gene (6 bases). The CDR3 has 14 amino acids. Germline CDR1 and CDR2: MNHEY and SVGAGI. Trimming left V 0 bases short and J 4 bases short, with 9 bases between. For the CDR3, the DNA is TGTGCCAGCAGTTACTCGTTGCGGGGAGAGACCCAGTACTTC. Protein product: CASSYSLRGETQYF.

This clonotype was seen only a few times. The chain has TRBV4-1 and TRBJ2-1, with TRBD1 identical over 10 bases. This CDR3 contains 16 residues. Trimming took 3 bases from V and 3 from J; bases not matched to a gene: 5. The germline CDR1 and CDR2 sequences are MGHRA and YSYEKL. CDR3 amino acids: CASSHPGDRGYNEQFF. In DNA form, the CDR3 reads TGCGCCAGCAGCCATCCCGGGGACAGGGGCTACAATGAGCAGTTCTTC.

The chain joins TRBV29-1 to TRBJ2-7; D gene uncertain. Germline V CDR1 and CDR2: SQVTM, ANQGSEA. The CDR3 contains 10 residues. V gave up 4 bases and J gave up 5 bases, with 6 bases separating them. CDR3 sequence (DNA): TGCAGCGTTGTTAGTGACGAGCAGTACTTC. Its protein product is CSVVSDEQYF.

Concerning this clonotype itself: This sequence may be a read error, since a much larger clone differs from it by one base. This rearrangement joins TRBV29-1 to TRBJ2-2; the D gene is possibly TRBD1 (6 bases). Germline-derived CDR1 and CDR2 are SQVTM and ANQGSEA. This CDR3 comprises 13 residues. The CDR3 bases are TGCAGCGTCGAGACAGGAAACACCGGGGAGCCGTTTTTT. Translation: CSVETGNTGEPFF.

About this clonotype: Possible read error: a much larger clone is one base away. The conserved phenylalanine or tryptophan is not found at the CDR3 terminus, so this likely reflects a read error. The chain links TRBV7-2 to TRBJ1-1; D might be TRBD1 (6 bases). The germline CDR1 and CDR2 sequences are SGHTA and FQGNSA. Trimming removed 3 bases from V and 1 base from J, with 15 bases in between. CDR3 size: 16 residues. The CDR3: CASSFGGLSQNTEAFS. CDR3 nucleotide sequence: TGTGCCAGCAGCTTTGGGGGGCTCAGCCAGAACACTGAAGCTTTCTCT.

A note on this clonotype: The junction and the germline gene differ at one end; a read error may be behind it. CDR3 amino acids: CASRFSGANVQTF. The CDR3 DNA follows: TGTGCCAGCCGATTCTCTGGGGCCAACGTCCAGACATTC. The V gene is TRBV5-6, the J gene TRBJ2-6; D is perhaps TRBD1 (5 bases). CDR1 SGHDT and CDR2 YYEEEE come from the germline V gene. The CDR3 is 13 amino acids.

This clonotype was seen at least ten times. This CDR3 reads CASSYSQGSSYNEQFF. CDR3 bases: TGTGCCAGCAGTTACTCACAGGGAAGCTCCTACAATGAGCAGTTCTTC. The chain carries TRBV6-2 or TRBV6-3 and TRBJ2-1, with a possible D match to TRBD1 (6 bases). This CDR3 contains 16 residues. V dropped 0 bases and J dropped 0 bases, with 9 bases sitting between them. In germline, CDR1 is MNHEY, CDR2 SVGEGT.

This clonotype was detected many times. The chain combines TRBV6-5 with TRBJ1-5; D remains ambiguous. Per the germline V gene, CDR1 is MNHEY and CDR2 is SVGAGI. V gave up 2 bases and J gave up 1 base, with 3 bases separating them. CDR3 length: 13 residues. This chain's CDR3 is CASSYDSNQPQHF. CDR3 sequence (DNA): TGTGCCAGCAGTTACGACAGCAATCAGCCCCAGCATTTT.

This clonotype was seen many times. This CDR3 reads CASSLEYLNGGDEQFF. In DNA form, the CDR3 reads TGTGCCAGCAGCTTAGAGTACTTGAATGGCGGGGATGAGCAGTTCTTC. The chain links TRBV7-6 to TRBJ2-1; weak D call: TRBD2 (6 bases). The length of the CDR3 is 16 residues. Trimming pared 1 base from V and 8 bases from J, leaving 18 bases between. Germline CDR1 SGHVS, CDR2 FNYEAQ.

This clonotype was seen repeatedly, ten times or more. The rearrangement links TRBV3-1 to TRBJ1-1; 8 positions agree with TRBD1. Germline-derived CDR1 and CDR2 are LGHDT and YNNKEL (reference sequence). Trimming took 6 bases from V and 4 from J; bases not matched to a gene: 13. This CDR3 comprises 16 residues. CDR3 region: CASRPGTGVEGTEAFF. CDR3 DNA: TGTGCCAGCAGGCCTGGGACAGGAGTCGAGGGCACTGAAGCTTTCTTT. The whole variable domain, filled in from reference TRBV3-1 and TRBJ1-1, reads DTAVSQTPKYLVTQMGNDKSIKCEQNLGHDTMYWYKQDSKKFLKIMFSYNNKELIINETVPNRFSPKSPDKAHLNLHINSLELGDSAVYFCASRPGTGVEGTEAFFGQGTRLTVV.

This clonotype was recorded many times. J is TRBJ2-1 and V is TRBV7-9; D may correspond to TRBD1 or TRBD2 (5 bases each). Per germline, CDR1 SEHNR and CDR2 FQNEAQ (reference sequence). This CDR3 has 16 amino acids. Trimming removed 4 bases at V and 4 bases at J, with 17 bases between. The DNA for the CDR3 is TGTGCCAGCAGCTCTACCCCTCCGGGGCCGTACAATGAGCAGTTCTTC. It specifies CASSSTPPGPYNEQFF.

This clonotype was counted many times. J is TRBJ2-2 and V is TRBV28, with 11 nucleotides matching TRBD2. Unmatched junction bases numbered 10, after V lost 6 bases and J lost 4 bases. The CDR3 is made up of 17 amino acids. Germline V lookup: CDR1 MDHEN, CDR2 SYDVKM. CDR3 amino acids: CASSPRLAGRVTGELFF. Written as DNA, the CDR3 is TGTGCCAGCAGCCCACGACTAGCGGGAAGGGTCACCGGGGAGCTGTTTTTT.

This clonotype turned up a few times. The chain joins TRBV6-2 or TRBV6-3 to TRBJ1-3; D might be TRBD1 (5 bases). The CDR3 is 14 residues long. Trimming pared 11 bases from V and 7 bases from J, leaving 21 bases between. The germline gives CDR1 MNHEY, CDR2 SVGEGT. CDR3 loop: CAGKASGKRNTIYF. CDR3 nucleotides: TGTGCCGGCAAAGCCTCAGGGAAACGGAACACCATATATTTT.

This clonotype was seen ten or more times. The CDR3 loop reads CASSPGAGGQLLRETQYF. In DNA form, the CDR3 reads TGCGCCAGCAGCCCTGGGGCGGGCGGCCAACTTCTAAGGGAGACCCAGTACTTC. The chain couples TRBV4-1 to TRBJ2-5; TRBD1 or TRBD2 may be the D gene (5 bases each). V lost 4 bases and J lost 5, with 26 bases in between. CDR3 length equals 18 residues. Germline loops: CDR1 MGHRA, CDR2 YSYEKL.